The T cell receptor (beta chain) under discussion was sequenced for a study of blood T cell repertoires in COVID-19. As processed by the authors: Amplification of reference gene primers provided the estimated nucleated cell counts. Sequencing used immunoSEQ multiplex PCR; TCRdb keeps in-frame clones, though not all of them. V and J calls and clone size are as listed in that table; D and trimming were resolved from the DNA. In the table there are fewer than 450,000 clones, about 88% of which are singletons. The V end lost 3 bases, the J end lost 4 bases, and 13 bases lay between the germline ends. CDR1 and CDR2 (germline): SGHKS, YYEKEE (reference sequence). The CDR3 runs 14 residues. Categorization into cohorts depended on clinical history that participants reported.

The sample consisted of PBMCs or T cells enriched from blood (not recorded which). The TCR sequence derives from a woman aged 25 to 39 who had recovered from COVID-19. The gene calls are TRBV5-5 and TRBJ2-5; D is perhaps TRBD2 (6 bases). The CDR3 bases are TGTGCCAGCAGCTCCCCCTTGGGGGGAGAGACCCAGTACTTC. It encodes CASSSPLGGETQYF.